The clone carrying this T cell receptor beta chain has at least ten counts. With 4 bases removed from V and 5 bases from J, the gap between germline ends came to 6 bases. There are 13 residues in the CDR3. Germline CDR1 is LGHDT and CDR2 is YNNKEL (reference sequence). Seattle-derived patients entered the study during active infection and were followed longitudinally. The data were taken from a study of blood T cell repertoires in COVID-19. Study background: Samples representing acute and convalescent COVID-19 were sourced from the United States, Italy and Spain. Sources were T cells, B-cell-depleted T cells, or PBMCs; the material itself was cDNA or gDNA.

Source study methods: Researchers report that nucleated cell counts were estimated from reference gene primer amplification. The method was immunoSEQ multiplex PCR; TCRdb's version includes in-frame clones alone and lacks a portion of them. V and J calls and clone size come straight from that table; D and trimming were deduced from the DNA. This sample carries over 150,000 clones, roughly 80% of them seen once, and the ten largest clones take about 12%. This rearrangement joins TRBV3-1 (or the pseudogene TRBV3-2) to TRBJ1-6; D uncertain. The sequencing sample was made of peripheral blood. This receptor was obtained from a woman in her sixties or seventies with COVID-19, enrolled during active disease. CDR3 sequence: CASSPIDNSPLHF. Written as DNA, the CDR3 is TGTGCCAGCAGCCCCATTGATAATTCACCCCTCCACTTT.